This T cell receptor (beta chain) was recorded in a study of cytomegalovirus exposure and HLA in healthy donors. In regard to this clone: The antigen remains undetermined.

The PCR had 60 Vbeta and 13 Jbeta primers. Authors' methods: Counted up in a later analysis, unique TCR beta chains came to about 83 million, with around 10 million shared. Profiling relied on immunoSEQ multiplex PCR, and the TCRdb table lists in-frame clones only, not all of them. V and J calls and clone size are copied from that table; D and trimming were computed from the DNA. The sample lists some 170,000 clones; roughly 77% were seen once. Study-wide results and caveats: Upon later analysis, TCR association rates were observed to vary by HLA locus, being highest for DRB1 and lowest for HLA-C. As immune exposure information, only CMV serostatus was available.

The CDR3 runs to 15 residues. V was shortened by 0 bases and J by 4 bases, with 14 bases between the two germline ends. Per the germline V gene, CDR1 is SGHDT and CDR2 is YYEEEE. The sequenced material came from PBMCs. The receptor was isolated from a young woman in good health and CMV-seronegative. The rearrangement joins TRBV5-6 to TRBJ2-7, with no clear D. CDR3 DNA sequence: TGTGCCAGCAGCTTGGCCGACACTCTGGCTTACGAGCAGTACTTC. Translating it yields CASSLADTLAYEQYF.